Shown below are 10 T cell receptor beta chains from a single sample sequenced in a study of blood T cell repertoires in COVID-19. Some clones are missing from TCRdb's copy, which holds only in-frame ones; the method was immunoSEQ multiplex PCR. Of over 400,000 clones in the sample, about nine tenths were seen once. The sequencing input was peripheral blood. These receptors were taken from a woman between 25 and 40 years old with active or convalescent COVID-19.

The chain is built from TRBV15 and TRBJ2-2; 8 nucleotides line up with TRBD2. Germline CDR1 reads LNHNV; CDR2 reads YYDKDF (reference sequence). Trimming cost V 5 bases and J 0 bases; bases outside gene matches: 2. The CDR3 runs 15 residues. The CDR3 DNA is TGTGCCACCAGCCGGGGGGGGCCGAACACCGGGGAGCTGTTTTTT. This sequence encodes CATSRGGPNTGELFF.

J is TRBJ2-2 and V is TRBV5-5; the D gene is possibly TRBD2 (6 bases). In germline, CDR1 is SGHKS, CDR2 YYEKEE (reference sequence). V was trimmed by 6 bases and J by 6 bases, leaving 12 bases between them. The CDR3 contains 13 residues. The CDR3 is CASIPWEAGELFF. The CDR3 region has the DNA TGTGCCAGCATCCCGTGGGAGGCCGGGGAGCTGTTTTTT.

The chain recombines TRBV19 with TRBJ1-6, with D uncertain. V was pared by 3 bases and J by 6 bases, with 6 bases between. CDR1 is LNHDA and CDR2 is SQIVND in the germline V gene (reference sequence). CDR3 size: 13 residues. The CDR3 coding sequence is TGTGCCAGTAGTATGTCCGGTAATTCACCCCTCCACTTT. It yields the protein CASSMSGNSPLHF.

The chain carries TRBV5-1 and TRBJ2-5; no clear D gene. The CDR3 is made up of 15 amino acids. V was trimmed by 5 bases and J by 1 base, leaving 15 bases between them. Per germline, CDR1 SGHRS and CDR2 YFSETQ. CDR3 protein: CASSGAGPPQETQYF. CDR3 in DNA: TGCGCCAGCAGTGGCGCAGGCCCCCCCCAAGAGACCCAGTACTTC.

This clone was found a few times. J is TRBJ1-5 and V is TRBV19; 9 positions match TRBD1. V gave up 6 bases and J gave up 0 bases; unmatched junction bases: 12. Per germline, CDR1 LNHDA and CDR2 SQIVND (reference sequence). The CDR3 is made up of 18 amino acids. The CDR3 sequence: CASSRGTGSKNSNQPQHF. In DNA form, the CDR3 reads TGTGCCAGTAGCCGAGGGACAGGGTCGAAGAATAGCAATCAGCCCCAGCATTTT. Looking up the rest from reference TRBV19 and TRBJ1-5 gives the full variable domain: DGGITQSPKYLFRKEGQNVTLSCEQNLNHDAMYWYRQDPGQGLRLIYYSQIVNDFQKGDIAEGYSVSREKKESFPLTVTSAQKNPTAFYLCASSRGTGSKNSNQPQHFGDGTRLSIL.

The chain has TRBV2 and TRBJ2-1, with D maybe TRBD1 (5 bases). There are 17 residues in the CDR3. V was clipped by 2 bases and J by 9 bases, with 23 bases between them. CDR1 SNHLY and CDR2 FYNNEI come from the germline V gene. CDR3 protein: CASSERGSNYGQSEQFF. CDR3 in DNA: TGTGCCAGCAGTGAAAGGGGTTCAAACTACGGACAAAGTGAGCAGTTCTTC.

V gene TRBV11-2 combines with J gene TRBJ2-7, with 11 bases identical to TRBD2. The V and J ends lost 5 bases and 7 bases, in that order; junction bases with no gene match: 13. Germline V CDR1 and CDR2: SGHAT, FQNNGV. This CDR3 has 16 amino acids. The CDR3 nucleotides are TGTGCCAGCAGCGATCGCCTAGCGGGGGGCCCCTTAGAGCAGTACTTC. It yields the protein CASSDRLAGGPLEQYF.

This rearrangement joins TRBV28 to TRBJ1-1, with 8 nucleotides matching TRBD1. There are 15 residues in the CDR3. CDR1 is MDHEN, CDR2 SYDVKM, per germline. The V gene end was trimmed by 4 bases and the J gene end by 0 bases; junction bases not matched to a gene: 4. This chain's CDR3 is CASSSDRGLNTEAFF. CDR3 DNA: TGTGCCAGCAGTTCCGACAGGGGTTTGAACACTGAAGCTTTCTTT.

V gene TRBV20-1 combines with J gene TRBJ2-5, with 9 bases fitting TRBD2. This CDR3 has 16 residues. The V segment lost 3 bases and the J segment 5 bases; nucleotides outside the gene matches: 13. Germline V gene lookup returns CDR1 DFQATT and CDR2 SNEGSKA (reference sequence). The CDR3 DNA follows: TGCAGTGCTAGTCCCCTAGCGGGGTCCCCGGCGGAGACCCAGTACTTC. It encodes CSASPLAGSPAETQYF.

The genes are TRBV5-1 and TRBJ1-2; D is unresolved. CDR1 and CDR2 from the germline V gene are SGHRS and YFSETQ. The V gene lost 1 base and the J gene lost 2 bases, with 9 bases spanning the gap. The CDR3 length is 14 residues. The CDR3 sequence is CASSLSSGNYGYTF. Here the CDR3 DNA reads TGCGCCAGCAGCTTGTCCTCGGGGAACTATGGCTACACCTTC.